This T cell receptor (beta chain) was identified in a study of HIV-infected patients and healthy controls. Study observations and caveats: Only sixteen HIV-infected individuals were processed, a major limit on how widely findings apply. Apparent post-therapy Gini recovery among HIV-infected patients was not reproduced with size-matched repertoires.

Follow-up blood was drawn about 14 weeks, roughly three months, after antiretroviral therapy began. Whole blood was used without fractionation, so all unsorted peripheral T cells were included. CDR1 and CDR2 from the germline V gene are SGHTA and FQGTGA. This CDR3 has 12 residues. V was cut by 5 bases and J by 9 bases, with 11 bases left in between. Alpha and beta constant-region primers primed reverse transcription of 400 to 650 ng RNA. Each of the alpha and beta chains got its own library through chain-specific third strand synthesis with indices. Each molecule carried a 12-nucleotide identifier made of two joined random hexamers added before amplification. The library got P5 and P7 elements plus a second index, then a roughly 22-cycle PCR. TCRdb passed the 5' RACE reads through MiXCR, listing each CDR3 protein once. The data contain thousands of distinct CDR3 sequences, more than 7.5% of them singletons.

This clonotype is medium-sized (0.01 to 0.1%) within its sample. The antigen is undetermined. This specimen was blood, taken during antiretroviral therapy. The sequence was collected from an adult with HIV infection. This chain links TRBV7-3 with TRBJ2-1, with D possibly TRBD1 on 5 matching bases. The CDR3 region is CASSLGDGEQFF. The CDR3 coding sequence is TGTGCCAGCAGCCTAGGGGATGGTGAGCAGTTCTTC.